This T cell receptor (beta chain) stems from a study of T-cell reconstitution after alpha-beta-depleted transplantation in children. This clonotype was seen repeatedly, ten times or more. For TCRbeta, the library was prepared with unique molecular identifiers. TCRdb used MiXCR to reprocess the PCR reads, holding one entry per CDR3 protein. The table lists some 240,000 distinct CDR3 sequences, around 11% of them singletons. The source material was PBMCs from the stem cell graft donor, sampled from the stem cell graft. This TCR came from a human donor who donated a stem cell graft to a child with acute lymphoblastic leukemia.

Here the CDR3 DNA reads TGCGCCAGCAGCTTGTTAGCCCAAGCGGGAGGGGAGCTGTTTTTT. This gives the protein CASSLLAQAGGELFF. The chain joins TRBV5-1 to TRBJ2-2, with TRBD2 matching 7 bases. The CDR3 sequence is 15 residues long. Germline V gives CDR1 SGHRS, CDR2 YFSETQ. J lost 8 bases, V lost 1 base, and 8 bases had no gene match. Supplemented by reference TRBV5-1 and TRBJ2-2, the full variable domain reads KAGVTQTPRYLIKTRGQQVTLSCSPISGHRSVSWYQQTPGQGLQFLFEYFSETQRNKGNFPGRFSGRQFSNSRSEMNVSTLELGDSALYLCASSLLAQAGGELFFGEGSRLTVL.